Listed below are T cell receptor beta chains from one sample, sequenced in a study of T-cell reconstitution after alpha-beta-depleted transplantation in children. In TCRdb, the PCR reads were re-called with MiXCR into one record per CDR3 protein. The top ten clones hold about 5% of a sample with some 490,000 distinct CDR3 sequences, around 12% of them seen once. Sample: PBMCs from the stem cell graft donor, taken from the stem cell graft. These receptors came from a human donor who donated a stem cell graft to a child with combined immunodeficiency. CDR3s include the opening cysteine and the closing phenylalanine or tryptophan. D genes are given only for firm matches. The size of a clone is reported for some rows only, either as once, few or many, or as a class for expanded clones.

CASSDYGAGYTF,TGTGCCAGCAGCGACTATGGGGCTGGCTACACCTTC,12,TRBV3-1,once,NA,TRBJ1-2
CASSLSPSGGWDTQYF,TGTGCCAGCAGCTTAAGTCCTAGCGGGGGGTGGGATACGCAGTATTTT,16,TRBV7-2,many,TRBD2,TRBJ2-3
CASSLASGAPYNEQFF,TGTGCCAGCAGCTTGGCTAGCGGGGCCCCCTACAATGAGCAGTTCTTC,16,TRBV7-3,few,TRBD2,TRBJ2-1
CASSRAGGDSEQFF,TGCGCCAGCAGCCGCGCCGGGGGCGATAGTGAGCAGTTCTTC,14,TRBV5-1,few,NA,TRBJ2-1
CASSYGGGPPYEQYF,TGTGCCAGCAGTTACGGCGGAGGGCCTCCTTACGAGCAGTACTTC,15,TRBV6-2/TRBV6-3,NA,NA,TRBJ2-7
CASSQGTPNYEQYF,TGCGCCAGCAGCCAAGGGACTCCGAACTACGAGCAGTACTTC,14,TRBV4-3,NA,NA,TRBJ2-7
CASSEFGQGTMNTEAFF,TGCGCCAGCAGTGAGTTCGGACAGGGGACAATGAACACTGAAGCTTTCTTT,17,TRBV5-1,NA,TRBD1,TRBJ1-1
CASSKIAGGPEGEQYF,TGTGCCAGCAGCAAAATAGCGGGAGGCCCTGAAGGCGAGCAGTACTTC,16,TRBV12-3/TRBV12-4,many,TRBD2,TRBJ2-7
CASSPQPKPTDTQYF,TGTGCCAGCAGCCCACAACCCAAGCCCACAGATACGCAGTATTTT,15,TRBV5-4,few,NA,TRBJ2-3
CASVRGRGPGELFF,TGTGCCAGCGTCCGGGGCAGGGGGCCCGGGGAGCTGTTTTTT,14,TRBV12-3/TRBV12-4,few,TRBD1,TRBJ2-2
CSVEWDREGYPTEAFF,TGCAGCGTTGAATGGGACAGGGAGGGTTACCCCACTGAAGCTTTCTTT,16,TRBV29-1,NA,TRBD1,TRBJ1-1
CAISSISGDEQYF,TGTGCCATCAGCTCCATTTCAGGCGACGAGCAGTACTTC,13,TRBV10-3,NA,NA,TRBJ2-7
CASRHSRDPPYNEQFF,TGCGCCAGCCGTCACTCTCGGGATCCCCCCTACAATGAGCAGTTCTTC,16,TRBV5-1,many,NA,TRBJ2-1
CASIQAGGRNEQFF,TGTGCCAGCATCCAAGCGGGGGGGCGCAATGAGCAGTTCTTC,14,TRBV12-3/TRBV12-4,few,TRBD2,TRBJ2-1
CASSLGASHFPDTQYF,TGTGCCAGCAGTTTAGGTGCTAGTCATTTCCCAGATACGCAGTATTTT,16,TRBV12-3/TRBV12-4,NA,NA,TRBJ2-3
CASRGQHTEAFF,TGTGCCAGCAGAGGGCAACACACTGAAGCTTTCTTT,12,TRBV2,NA,NA,TRBJ1-1
CASSQDSPPGLTTYEQYF,TGCGCCAGCAGCCAAGATTCACCCCCGGGACTAACAACCTACGAGCAGTACTTC,18,TRBV4-3,NA,TRBD2,TRBJ2-7
CASSQSGGNSYEQYF,TGTGCCAGCAGCCAGAGCGGGGGGAACTCCTACGAGCAGTACTTC,15,TRBV4-2,few,TRBD2,TRBJ2-7
CAISDSRDRGHNEQFF,TGTGCCATCAGTGATTCCCGGGACAGGGGTCACAATGAGCAGTTCTTC,16,TRBV10-3,many,TRBD1,TRBJ2-1
CSVSSPSGGRNEQFF,TGCAGCGTTTCCAGTCCTAGCGGGGGGAGGAATGAGCAGTTCTTC,15,TRBV29-1,many,TRBD2,TRBJ2-1
CASSLEGGSEAFF,TGTGCCAGCAGCTTAGAGGGGGGGTCTGAAGCTTTCTTT,13,TRBV7-8,NA,NA,TRBJ1-1
CASSLVPRHLSGANVLTF,TGTGCCAGCAGCTTAGTTCCGAGACACCTCTCTGGGGCCAACGTCCTGACTTTC,18,TRBV11-2,few,NA,TRBJ2-6
CASSEALRPKGGIYNEQFF,TGTGCCAGCAGTGAAGCCTTAAGACCTAAGGGGGGGATCTACAATGAGCAGTTCTTC,19,TRBV2,NA,NA,TRBJ2-1
CASSLSAGHQPQHF,TGCGCCAGCAGCTTGTCGGCAGGGCATCAGCCCCAGCATTTT,14,TRBV5-1,many,NA,TRBJ1-5
CASSPGGRSGYTF,TGTGCCAGCAGCCCCGGGGGGAGAAGTGGCTACACCTTC,13,TRBV12-3/TRBV12-4,many,NA,TRBJ1-2
CAISESTSGRAYEQYF,TGTGCCATCAGTGAGTCAACTAGCGGGAGGGCCTACGAGCAGTACTTC,16,TRBV10-3,few,TRBD2,TRBJ2-7
CASSYLPSSGHRYEQYF,TGTGCCAGCAGTTACCTTCCATCTAGCGGGCACCGCTACGAGCAGTACTTC,17,TRBV6-5,few,TRBD2,TRBJ2-7
CSARGTSNQPQHF,TGCAGTGCTAGAGGGACTAGCAATCAGCCCCAGCATTTT,13,TRBV20-1,many,NA,TRBJ1-5
CASSLGGRLDTQYF,TGTGCCAGCAGCTTGGGGGGAAGGCTGGATACGCAGTATTTT,14,TRBV5-5,NA,NA,TRBJ2-3
CSVEEGGGWAEAFF,TGCAGCGTTGAAGAAGGAGGGGGATGGGCTGAAGCTTTCTTT,14,TRBV29-1,NA,NA,TRBJ1-1
CASNPTFRQETQYF,TGTGCCAGCAATCCGACATTTCGCCAAGAGACCCAGTACTTC,14,TRBV12-3/TRBV12-4,NA,NA,TRBJ2-5
CASSPYRGEGTEAFF,TGCGCCAGCAGCCCCTACCGTGGGGAGGGCACTGAAGCTTTCTTT,15,TRBV5-1,NA,NA,TRBJ1-1
CASSLMGVNTEAFF,TGTGCCAGCAGCTTGATGGGAGTGAACACTGAAGCTTTCTTT,14,TRBV27,few,NA,TRBJ1-1
CAISVGLSTDTQYF,TGTGCCATCAGTGTAGGCCTTAGCACAGATACGCAGTATTTT,14,TRBV10-3,many,NA,TRBJ2-3
CASSLRGEVSGYTF,TGTGCCAGCAGTTTACGAGGGGAGGTCTCCGGCTACACCTTC,14,TRBV12-3/TRBV12-4,many,NA,TRBJ1-2
CASSFSGEQFF,TGTGCCAGCAGTTTCTCGGGGGAACAGTTCTTC,11,TRBV12-3/TRBV12-4,many,NA,TRBJ2-1
CASSMTHDSYEQYF,TGTGCCAGTAGTATGACACACGACTCCTACGAGCAGTACTTC,14,TRBV19,many,NA,TRBJ2-7
CSVSPDLHEQYF,TGCAGCGTGTCCCCGGACCTCCACGAGCAGTACTTC,12,TRBV29-1,few,NA,TRBJ2-7
CASSIRGDSNQPQHF,TGTGCCAGTAGTATTCGAGGCGATAGCAATCAGCCCCAGCATTTT,15,TRBV19,NA,NA,TRBJ1-5
CATSVSWGSTDTQYF,TGTGCCACCAGCGTTAGCTGGGGAAGCACAGATACGCAGTATTTT,15,TRBV15,NA,NA,TRBJ2-3
CASRVTDTQYF,TGTGCCAGCAGGGTCACAGATACGCAGTATTTT,11,TRBV27,many,NA,TRBJ2-3
CASSYVPGQVSFSYEQYF,TGTGCCAGCAGTTACGTCCCGGGACAGGTCTCCTTTTCCTACGAGCAGTACTTC,18,TRBV6-5,NA,TRBD1,TRBJ2-7
CASSYLAGGSYNEQFF,TGTGCCAGCAGTTACTTAGCGGGAGGGTCCTACAATGAGCAGTTCTTC,16,TRBV6-5,many,TRBD2,TRBJ2-1
CASSLNAHRMNTEAFF,TGTGCCAGCAGTTTAAACGCTCACAGAATGAACACTGAAGCTTTCTTT,16,TRBV12-3/TRBV12-4,few,NA,TRBJ1-1
CASRLRSSSGNTIYF,TGTGCCAGCAGGCTACGGTCGAGCTCTGGAAACACCATATATTTT,15,TRBV12-3/TRBV12-4,NA,NA,TRBJ1-3
CASSFSDGEDSGDYEQYF,TGCGCCAGCAGCTTTTCGGACGGGGAGGATTCGGGAGACTACGAGCAGTACTTC,18,TRBV5-1,few,NA,TRBJ2-7
CASRVVRPRASEKETQYF,TGTGCCAGCAGGGTAGTCAGACCTCGGGCTAGCGAGAAGGAGACCCAGTACTTC,18,TRBV11-1,NA,NA,TRBJ2-5
CASSYGTGGVETQYF,TGTGCCAGCAGCTACGGGACAGGGGGCGTGGAGACCCAGTACTTC,15,TRBV7-3,NA,TRBD1,TRBJ2-5
CASSLVGHGGETQYF,TGTGCCAGCAGTTTGGTGGGGCACGGGGGAGAGACCCAGTACTTC,15,TRBV28,many,NA,TRBJ2-5
CASSQGPTDYYEQYF,TGTGCCAGCAGCCAAGGACCAACCGACTACTACGAGCAGTACTTC,15,TRBV4-2,many,NA,TRBJ2-7
CASSDDSSYITLHKAFF,TGTGCCAGCAGTGACGACTCTTCATATATAACTCTTCACAAAGCTTTCTTT,17,TRBV2,few,NA,TRBJ1-1
CASSQLGEQYF,TGTGCCAGCAGCCAACTAGGCGAGCAGTACTTC,11,TRBV7-2,NA,NA,TRBJ2-7
CASSFEPGGGANEQFF,TGCGCCAGCAGCTTTGAACCAGGTGGAGGGGCTAATGAGCAGTTCTTC,16,TRBV5-1,few,NA,TRBJ2-1